This TCR beta chain was sequenced in a study of T-cell reconstitution after alpha-beta-depleted transplantation in children. General study results and limits: Several hundred rapidly expanded clones from non-depleted graft cells reportedly supplied alpha-beta T cells about two months post-transplant. The origin of high day-60 TCRbeta diversity in some patients lay in surviving recipient T cells and thymic progenitors.

A few counts support this clonotype. Its specificity is not known. V lost 4 bases and J 3 bases, leaving 20 bases between the germline ends. Germline assignment: CDR1 SGHRS and CDR2 YFSETQ. CDR3 length equals 17 residues. The TCRbeta library was prepared with unique molecular identifiers. TCRdb re-called the PCR reads through MiXCR, storing one row per CDR3 protein. The data hold a few hundred thousand distinct CDR3 sequences, with roughly 30% observed a single time. This TCR was sampled from a boy under two years old with Wiskott-Aldrich syndrome, due to receive a stem cell transplant. The specimen was PBMCs, collected before TCRalphabeta/CD19-depleted stem cell transplant. The chain has TRBV5-1 and TRBJ2-1, with D perhaps given as TRBD1 or TRBD2 (5 bases each). CDR3 protein: CASSPEEWGGDYNEQFF. Written as DNA, the CDR3 is TGCGCCAGCAGCCCGGAGGAGTGGGGCGGTGACTACAATGAGCAGTTCTTC.